This T cell receptor (beta chain) was captured in a study of cytomegalovirus exposure and HLA in healthy donors. The PCR made use of 60 Vbeta and 13 Jbeta primers. In the original processing: In a later analysis, around 10 million of some 80 million unique beta chains occurred in at least two donors. Assay used: immunoSEQ multiplex PCR; TCRdb lists only in-frame clones, some missing. V, J and clone size reflect that table, while D and trimming were determined from the DNA. Among about 190,000 clones listed, approximately 81% were seen once. With 6 bases removed from V and 5 bases from J, the gap between germline ends came to 7 bases. This CDR3 has 11 amino acids. The germline CDR1 and CDR2 sequences are LGHNT and FRNRAP.

The chain joins TRBV12-5 to TRBJ2-5, with a possible D match to TRBD1 (5 bases). The sequenced sample consisted of PBMCs. The sequence derives from a boy younger than 10 in good health and CMV-seronegative. DNA for the CDR3: TGTGCTAGTGGGGCAGGGGAGACCCAGTACTTC. Protein sequence: CASGAGETQYF.